These 5 T cell receptor beta chains originate from one sample sequenced in a study of vaccination and CD4 T cells after COVID-19. The Oncomine TCR Beta short-read assay was what sequenced the DNA obtained from cultured CD4+ T cells. TCRdb independently ran MiXCR on the PCR reads; one entry per CDR3 protein. The table records roughly 20,000 distinct CDR3 sequences, around 52% of them present only once. Specified time point: late sampling 161 to 241 days after vaccination in a few convalescent patients. Treatment in this sample: approximately nine-day PBMC culture with coronavirus spike peptide pools or control peptides (ViraFEST assay). No antigen has been identified for these receptors. This material consisted of CD4+ T cells from blood, cultured in vitro, taken about 7 months after SARS-CoV-2 vaccination. The receptors come from a human donor who had recovered from COVID-19.

This clonotype was observed a handful of times. The V gene is TRBV6-1, the J gene TRBJ2-7; the D gene is possibly TRBD1 (6 bases). The CDR3 runs 14 residues. V was pared by 10 bases and J by 3 bases, with 19 bases between. Per the germline V gene, CDR1 is MNHNS and CDR2 is SASEGT. Here the CDR3 reads CATRYITGNYEQYF. The CDR3 DNA reads TGTGCCACGAGATATATTACAGGGAACTACGAGCAGTACTTC.

V usage is TRBV18 and J usage is TRBJ1-2; TRBD1 aligns across 8 bases. In germline, CDR1 is KGHSH, CDR2 LQKENI. The length of the CDR3 is 14 residues. The junction had 9 bases not matched to a gene; V was cut back by 4 bases and J by 8 bases. CDR3 protein: CASSLLGQGWGYTF. Here the CDR3 DNA reads TGTGCCAGCTCACTCCTCGGACAGGGTTGGGGCTACACCTTC.

The chain has TRBV12-3 or TRBV12-4 and TRBJ2-5; 10 nucleotides line up with TRBD2. The CDR3 sequence is 16 residues long. Trimming cost V 0 bases and J 1 base; bases outside gene matches: 2. CDR3 DNA sequence: TGTGCCAGCAGTTTAGCGTTAGCGGGAGGCCAAGAGACCCAGTACTTC. It codes for CASSLALAGGQETQYF.

This clonotype was detected only a few times. Its ends do not fully match the called genes, so a read error is possible. The J gene is TRBJ2-5, the V gene TRBV7-7, with 8 bases aligning to TRBD1. This CDR3 comprises 20 residues. Germline values: CDR1 SSHAT, CDR2 FNYEAQ (reference sequence). CDR3 sequence: CASSLSLDRGSEVGRETQYF. As DNA, the CDR3 is TGTGCTAGCAGCTTATCCCTCGACAGGGGATCAGAGGTCGGGCGAGAGACCCAGTACTTC.

The chain employs TRBV4-2 and TRBJ1-1, with D possibly matching TRBD1 (5 bases). CDR3 length: 15 residues. The germline CDR1 and CDR2 sequences are LGHNA and YNFKEQ. Deletions cut 0 bases from V and 3 bases from J, with 11 bases between. The CDR3 DNA is TGTGCCAGCAGCCAAGAGGGGCAGGGCGACACTGAAGCTTTCTTT. This gives the protein CASSQEGQGDTEAFF.